The table lists the clone carrying this T cell receptor beta chain with many counts. Its antigen remains unidentified. TCRdb reanalysed the reads using MiXCR and keeps one entry per CDR3 protein. The sample lists hundreds of thousands of distinct CDR3 sequences; 9.6% were seen once. This sample was included in a study of T cell repertoires in cytomegalovirus infection. Looking at the study overall: The public TCR beta signatures pointed to both CMV infection and matching HLA type. Study-level results: Individuals carrying CMV plus the relevant HLA were identified by cumulative frequency of public TCR beta families. Within the response measured ex vivo, HLA-C-restricted CMV-specific TCR beta clonotypes were dominant.

Per the germline V gene, CDR1 is SGHVS and CDR2 is FQNEAQ. V was trimmed by 0 bases and J by 4 bases, leaving 13 bases between them. The CDR3 sequence is 16 residues long. The source is a human donor in good health (CMV status not recorded). Some clones in this sample may be carry-over from other donors' samples. The source material was PBMCs. The chain employs TRBV7-8 and TRBJ1-3, with D possibly matching TRBD1 (5 bases). The CDR3 coding sequence is TGTGCCAGCAGCTTAGCTCTTTCCGGGACGGGAAACACCATATATTTT. Protein sequence: CASSLALSGTGNTIYF.